The 26 T cell receptor beta chains in this list originate from one sample, sequenced in a study of T cells after posttransplantation cyclophosphamide (TCRdb year 2016). Libraries were made using the immunoSEQ multiplex PCR assay. The clones in this table, taken by TCRdb from immuneACCESS, are in-frame only. Not every clone is retained; where verified, under half of the shortfall comes from an unresolved V gene, and the cause of the rest is unknown. Present in this sample are some 21,000 clones, nearly 99% of which were seen just once. Together, the top ten hold approximately 0.15% of the sample. The sequencing sample was made of naive CD8+ T cells sorted from PBMCs. The origin of the receptors is a man aged 40-50 years in good health, CMV-negative, and a related stem cell transplant donor.

The chain joins TRBV7-6 to TRBJ2-1, with TRBD2 as a possible D gene (5 bases). CDR1 and CDR2 from the germline V gene are SGHVS and FNYEAQ. The CDR3 runs to 15 residues. Trimming stripped 1 base from V and 7 bases from J, with 14 bases between. The CDR3 sequence: CASSLELGIGNEQFF. The CDR3, as DNA: TGTGCCAGCAGCTTAGAACTAGGAATTGGAAATGAGCAGTTCTTC.

In DNA, the CDR3 is TGTGCCAGCAGTGTTAGCAGGGCCTACGAGCAGTACTTC. Translated: CASSVSRAYEQYF. The V call is TRBV27, the J call TRBJ2-7, with D possibly being TRBD1 (5 bases). The germline V gene encodes CDR1 MNHEY and CDR2 SMNVEV (reference sequence). The CDR3 contains 13 residues. The germline V and J ends were trimmed by 5 bases and 2 bases, with 10 bases remaining between them.

The chain couples TRBV19 to TRBJ1-1; 10 bases are shared with TRBD1. J gave up 4 bases and V 1 base, and 9 bases lay outside the gene matches. Germline V gives CDR1 LNHDA, CDR2 SQIVND (reference sequence). The CDR3 sequence is 17 residues long. The CDR3 protein is CASSIVSRTGGPTEAFF. The DNA of the CDR3 is TGTGCCAGTAGTATAGTGTCCCGGACAGGGGGTCCCACTGAAGCTTTCTTT.

The genes are TRBV27 and TRBJ2-2; TRBD1 might be the D (5 bases). The germline gives CDR1 MNHEY, CDR2 SMNVEV (reference sequence). The CDR3 contains 17 residues. Trimming shortened V by 5 bases and J by 4 bases, and 20 bases separated the two germline ends. CDR3 amino acids: CASSPPSGRAGTGELFF. CDR3 bases: TGTGCCAGCAGTCCGCCGTCGGGCAGGGCCGGCACCGGGGAGCTGTTTTTT.

The chain has TRBV4-1 and TRBJ1-2; no firm D call. The CDR3 contains 16 residues. Germline V CDR1 and CDR2: MGHRA, YSYEKL. V lost 0 bases to trimming and J lost 4 bases, with 15 bases between them. CDR3 sequence reads: CASSQDLSGRVYGYTF. The CDR3 DNA sequence: TGCGCCAGCAGCCAAGATTTAAGCGGGCGGGTCTATGGCTACACCTTC.

V usage is TRBV29-1 and J usage is TRBJ2-7; 7 bases map to TRBD1. CDR1 and CDR2 from the germline V gene are SQVTM and ANQGSEA. The V gene end was trimmed by 4 bases and the J gene end by 3 bases; junction bases not matched to a gene: 6. The CDR3 sequence is 13 residues long. CDR3 residues: CSVGPRDSYEQYF. CDR3 DNA: TGCAGCGTTGGGCCTAGGGACAGCTACGAGCAGTACTTC.

This clone was seen only once. The chain employs TRBV28 and TRBJ2-5, with a weak D call TRBD1 (5 bases). This CDR3 contains 14 residues. Trimming took off 5 bases at V and 2 bases at J, with 12 bases between the two ends. Germline values: CDR1 MDHEN, CDR2 SYDVKM. DNA of the CDR3: TGTGCCAGCAGTGCTGACAGCAGTCAAGAGACCCAGTACTTC. Protein product: CASSADSSQETQYF.

The V gene is TRBV6-5, the J gene TRBJ1-4, with D tentatively TRBD1 (5 bases). V lost 8 bases to trimming and J lost 10 bases, with 17 bases between them. The CDR3 has 13 residues. Germline V gene sequence: CDR1 MNHEY, CDR2 SVGAGI. The DNA of the CDR3 is TGTGCCAGCTCGTATGACGGGAGGGGAAAACTGTTTTTT. Protein product: CASSYDGRGKLFF.

This clone has just one count. The chain has TRBV11-2 and TRBJ1-2; no definite D call. Trimming stripped 1 base from V and 6 bases from J, with 6 bases between. The germline V gene encodes CDR1 SGHAT and CDR2 FQNNGV. The CDR3 totals 12 residues. CDR3 in amino acids: CASSLGRDGYTF. DNA for the CDR3: TGTGCCAGCAGCTTAGGGAGGGATGGCTACACCTTC.

The chain employs TRBV27 and TRBJ1-5; perhaps TRBD1 as D (6 bases). This CDR3 has 13 residues. The ends were cut back, 8 bases at V and 2 bases at J, with 10 bases in the middle. Germline V lookup: CDR1 MNHEY, CDR2 SMNVEV (reference sequence). CDR3 sequence reads: CASGEGGNQPQHF. The CDR3 nucleotides read TGTGCCAGCGGGGAGGGGGGCAATCAGCCCCAGCATTTT.

The V and J genes are TRBV11-2 and TRBJ1-4; no definite D call. CDR1 and CDR2 from the germline V gene are SGHAT and FQNNGV. The CDR3 is 19 amino acids. With 0 bases removed from V and 0 bases from J, the gap between germline ends came to 17 bases. CDR3 sequence (DNA): TGTGCCAGCAGCTTAGACTTAAACCACCTGGGCGCAACTAATGAAAAACTGTTTTTT. It codes for CASSLDLNHLGATNEKLFF.

The CDR3 here is CASSLDWARGPNYGYTF. CDR3 sequence (DNA): TGTGCCAGCAGCTTAGATTGGGCCAGGGGGCCCAACTATGGCTACACCTTC. The genes are TRBV7-9 and TRBJ1-2; 8 nucleotides match TRBD1. Per the germline V gene, CDR1 is SEHNR and CDR2 is FQNEAQ (reference sequence). Trimming cost V 1 base and J 2 bases; bases outside gene matches: 9. This CDR3 is built from 17 residues.

V is TRBV6-6 and J is TRBJ2-7; TRBD2 matches at 8 bases. CDR1 is MNHNY and CDR2 is SVGAGI in the germline V gene (reference sequence). V was clipped by 10 bases and J by 6 bases; unmatched bases: 5. The CDR3 consists of 11 residues. CDR3 sequence reads: CATLGGVEQYF. Written as DNA, the CDR3 is TGTGCCACTCTCGGGGGGGTCGAGCAGTACTTC.

This chain links TRBV7-9 with TRBJ2-6, with a tentative D call TRBD2 (5 bases). V dropped 1 base and J dropped 2 bases, with 12 bases sitting between them. Per the germline V gene, CDR1 is SEHNR and CDR2 is FQNEAQ (reference sequence). This CDR3 is built from 17 residues. The CDR3: CASSLGGYLPGANVLTF. The CDR3 coding sequence is TGTGCCAGCAGCTTAGGAGGGTATCTGCCTGGGGCCAACGTCCTGACTTTC.

This clone occurred once. V is TRBV5-6 and J is TRBJ1-1; D not resolved. V was shortened by 0 bases and J by 4 bases, with 10 bases between the two germline ends. The CDR3 length is 14 residues. Germline V CDR1 and CDR2: SGHDT, YYEEEE. In DNA, the CDR3 is TGTGCCAGCAGCTTGGGGCAGTGGAGCACTGAAGCTTTCTTT. Amino acid sequence: CASSLGQWSTEAFF.

This sequence joins TRBV30 and TRBJ2-7, with 13 bases matching TRBD2. CDR1 and CDR2 (germline): GTSNPN, SVGIG (reference sequence). The J segment lost 2 bases and the V segment lost 3 bases, leaving 7 bases of the junction unmatched. CDR3 size: 16 residues. In DNA, the CDR3 is TGTGCCTGGAGCGCCCGGGGACTAGCGGGAACCTACGAGCAGTACTTC. This translates into CAWSARGLAGTYEQYF.

V and J are TRBV5-4 and TRBJ2-7; 7 nucleotides align to TRBD2. Germline CDR1 reads SGHNT; CDR2 reads YYREEE (reference sequence). Trimming at V came to 4 bases and at J to 2 bases, leaving 6 bases not matched to a gene. The CDR3 spans 14 residues. CDR3 sequence (DNA): TGTGCCAGCAGCCCCTCTAGCGGCCCCTACGAGCAGTACTTC. Encoded protein: CASSPSSGPYEQYF.

The chain couples TRBV5-1 to TRBJ2-5; 10 bases agree with TRBD1. The CDR3 spans 15 residues. Germline CDR1 and CDR2: SGHRS and YFSETQ. Germline trimming cut 4 bases from V and 5 bases from J; bases unmatched to any gene: 8. CDR3 DNA sequence: TGCGCCAGCAGCATCGGGACAGGGGATGAGGAGACCCAGTACTTC. This sequence encodes CASSIGTGDEETQYF.

The rearrangement joins TRBV4-3 to TRBJ2-1, with D perhaps TRBD1 (6 bases). Trimming took 5 bases from V and 9 from J, leaving 14 bases between them. The CDR3 is 13 residues long. The germline gives CDR1 LGHNA, CDR2 YSLEER. The CDR3 DNA is TGCGCCAGCAGCGTACAGGGTTCGGGTGAGCAGTTCTTC. It translates to CASSVQGSGEQFF.

The gene calls are TRBV29-1 and TRBJ1-1; no clear D. With 6 bases removed from V and 0 bases from J, the gap between germline ends came to 11 bases. The CDR3 covers 13 residues. Germline lookup yields CDR1 SQVTM and CDR2 ANQGSEA. CDR3 in amino acids: CSVSLGVNTEAFF. The CDR3 bases are TGCAGCGTATCCCTTGGAGTGAACACTGAAGCTTTCTTT.

J is TRBJ2-7 and V is TRBV6-5, with D tentatively TRBD1 (6 bases). The CDR3 is made up of 14 amino acids. Trimming pared 2 bases from V and 5 bases from J, leaving 13 bases between. CDR1 MNHEY and CDR2 SVGAGI come from the germline V gene. The CDR3 protein is CASSYDTRGHEQYF. In DNA, the CDR3 is TGTGCCAGCAGTTACGATACCAGGGGCCACGAGCAGTACTTC.

This chain links TRBV7-9 with TRBJ2-5; perhaps TRBD1 as D (5 bases). Trimming left V 0 bases short and J 4 bases short, with 9 bases between. Germline V lookup: CDR1 SEHNR, CDR2 FQNEAQ (reference sequence). This CDR3 is 14 amino acids long. The DNA for the CDR3 is TGTGCCAGCAGCTTAGCGAGCAGGGTAGAGACCCAGTACTTC. As protein: CASSLASRVETQYF.

CDR3 loop: CASSFAPSSYNEQFF. The CDR3 nucleotides read TGTGCCAGCAGCTTCGCCCCGAGCTCCTACAATGAGCAGTTCTTC. The V gene is TRBV7-2, the J gene TRBJ2-1; no definite D call. Germline V gene data show CDR1 as SGHTA and CDR2 as FQGNSA. Trimming removed 3 bases from V and 0 bases from J, with 9 bases in between. This CDR3 comprises 15 residues. The variable domain in full, completed from reference TRBV7-2 and TRBJ2-1, reads GAGVSQSPSNKVTEKGKDVELRCDPISGHTALYWYRQSLGQGLEFLIYFQGNSAPDKSGLPSDRFSAERTGGSVSTLTIQRTQQEDSAVYLCASSFAPSSYNEQFFGPGTRLTVL.

This rearrangement joins TRBV30 to TRBJ2-2; no firm D call. V gave up 3 bases and J gave up 2 bases, with 4 bases separating them. This CDR3 has 12 residues. Germline V gives CDR1 GTSNPN, CDR2 SVGIG (reference sequence). DNA of the CDR3: TGTGCCTGGAGCGTCAACACCGGGGAGCTGTTTTTT. Protein: CAWSVNTGELFF.

The sample holds one count of this clone. One junction end does not reproduce the germline sequence, and a read error may be involved. This CDR3 reads CASSLDTGVWAKNIRYF. The CDR3 nucleotides read TGTGCCAGCAGCTTAGATACGGGGGTTTGGGCCAAAAACATTCGGTACTTC. J is TRBJ2-4 and V is TRBV11-2, with a weak D call TRBD2 (6 bases). There are 17 residues in the CDR3. The germline gives CDR1 SGHAT, CDR2 FQNNGV.

The chain carries TRBV11-2 and TRBJ2-1; D unresolved. Trimming took 5 bases from V and 2 from J, leaving 19 bases between them. The CDR3 has 17 amino acids. Looked up from germline, CDR1 is SGHAT and CDR2 is FQNNGV. DNA for the CDR3: TGTGCCAGCAGCCTCGGATTATCGGGTACGACCTACAATGAGCAGTTCTTC. Its translation is CASSLGLSGTTYNEQFF.